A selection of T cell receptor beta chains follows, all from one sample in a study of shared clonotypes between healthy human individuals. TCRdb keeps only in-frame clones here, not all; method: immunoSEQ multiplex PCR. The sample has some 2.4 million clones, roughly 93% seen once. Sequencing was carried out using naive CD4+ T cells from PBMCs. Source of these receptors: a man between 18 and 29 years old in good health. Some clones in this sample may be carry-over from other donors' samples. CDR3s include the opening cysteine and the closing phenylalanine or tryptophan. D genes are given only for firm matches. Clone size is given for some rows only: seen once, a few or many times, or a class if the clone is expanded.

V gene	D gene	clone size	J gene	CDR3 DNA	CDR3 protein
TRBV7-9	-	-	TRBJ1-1	TGTGCCAGCAGCTTTCAGGGGTCCGACACTGAAGCTTTCTTT	CASSFQGSDTEAFF
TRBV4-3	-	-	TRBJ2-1	TGCGCCAGCAGCCAGGGAGGGGGGGCTGAGCAGTTCTTC	CASSQGGGAEQFF
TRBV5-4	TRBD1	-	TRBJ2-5	TGTGCCAGCAGCTTAGGGGACAGGGGAAAGATCACCCAGTACTTC	CASSLGDRGKITQYF
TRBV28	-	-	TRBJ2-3	TGTGCCACCCGGGACCCAAGGGTACGGAGCACAGATACGCAGTATTTT	CATRDPRVRSTDTQYF
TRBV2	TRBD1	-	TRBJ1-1	TGTGCCAGCAGTATAGCGAATTATTGGACAGGGGGCTGGACTGAAGCTTTCTTT	CASSIANYWTGGWTEAFF
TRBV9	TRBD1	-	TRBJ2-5	TGTGCCAGCAGCGTCCTGGGACAGATGGAGACCCAGTACTTC	CASSVLGQMETQYF
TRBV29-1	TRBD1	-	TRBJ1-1	TGCAGCGTTGACCACATGATAAACAGGGGCCCTTTCTTT	CSVDHMINRGPFF
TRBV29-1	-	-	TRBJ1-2	TGCAGCGTTGGGGCGGGCAGGCTCGATGGCTACACCTTC	CSVGAGRLDGYTF
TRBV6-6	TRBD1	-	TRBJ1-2	TGTGCCAGCAGTAGCCCCGGGACAGGGGGCTCCTATGGCTACACCTTC	CASSSPGTGGSYGYTF
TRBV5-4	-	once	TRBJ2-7	TGTGCCAGCAGCTTGGGCAGGGGAGACTACGAGCAGTACTTC	CASSLGRGDYEQYF
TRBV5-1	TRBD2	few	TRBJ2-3	TGCGCCAGCAGATCAGCCAGCGGGAACACAGATACGCAGTATTTT	CASRSASGNTDTQYF
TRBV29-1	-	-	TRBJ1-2	TGCAGCGTAAAGAGGGGGGGAAGAGATGGCTACACCTTC	CSVKRGGRDGYTF
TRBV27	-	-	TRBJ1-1	TGTGCCAGCAGTTTGGTGATGAACACTGAAGCTTTCTTT	CASSLVMNTEAFF
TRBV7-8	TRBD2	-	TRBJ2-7	TGTGCCAGCAGCACCAGCGGGAGGGCCTCCCACGAGCAGTACTTC	CASSTSGRASHEQYF
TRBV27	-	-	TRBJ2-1	TGTGCCAGCAGTCTCGACAGCAGCTCCTACAATGAGCAGTTCTTC	CASSLDSSSYNEQFF
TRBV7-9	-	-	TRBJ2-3	TGTGCCAGCAGCCGGGCGCACACAGATACGCAGTATTTT	CASSRAHTDTQYF
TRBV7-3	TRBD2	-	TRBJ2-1	TGTGCCAGCAGCTTGGGGACTAGCGGGAGAAGGGAGCAGTTCTTC	CASSLGTSGRREQFF